The rows below give T cell receptor beta chains drawn from one sample of a study of cytomegalovirus exposure and HLA in healthy donors. Assay: immunoSEQ multiplex PCR; the TCRdb copy retains only in-frame clones and omits some. The repertoire holds roughly 220,000 clones, with 82% as singletons. The sample comprised PBMCs. These receptors were collected from a woman aged 40 to 55 in good health and CMV-seronegative. CDR3s include the opening cysteine and the closing phenylalanine or tryptophan. Each record gives: D gene, clone size, V gene, J gene, CDR3 DNA, CDR3 protein. The D gene is left open where the match is weak. Rows may omit the clone size; those that give it use once, few, many or a size class.

TRBD1	.	TRBV9	TRBJ2-7	TGTGCCAGCAGCCAGGACAGGGACTACGAGCAGTACTTC	CASSQDRDYEQYF
.	.	TRBV19	TRBJ2-3	TGTGCCAGTAGTTCAGTTGCGGTAAGCACAGATACGCAGTATTTT	CASSSVAVSTDTQYF
.	.	TRBV21-1	TRBJ2-1	TGTGCCAGCAGCAACTCCACTTGGAGTAACAATGAGCAGTTCTTC	CASSNSTWSNNEQFF
TRBD1	.	TRBV19	TRBJ1-1	TGTGCCAGTAGAACAGGGGGCCACACTGAAGCTTTCTTT	CASRTGGHTEAFF
TRBD2	few	TRBV29-1	TRBJ2-1	TGCAGCGTTGAAGACCCTCAACCCCCAAGGACTAGCGGGAGAGGAGATGAGCAGTTCTTC	CSVEDPQPPRTSGRGDEQFF
TRBD1	.	TRBV5-1	TRBJ1-1	TGCGCCAGCAGCTTGGGTGGCGGGACAGGATACACTGAAGCTTTCTTT	CASSLGGGTGYTEAFF
TRBD2	.	TRBV27	TRBJ2-1	TGTGCCAGCAGCCGGGGACTAGCATTTTTCGATGAGCAGTTCTTC	CASSRGLAFFDEQFF
TRBD1	.	TRBV7-9	TRBJ1-2	TGTGCCAGCAGCCCCGCCCGGACAGGAGACAAAGCTAACTATGGCTACACCTTC	CASSPARTGDKANYGYTF
TRBD2	.	TRBV10-1	TRBJ2-1	TGCGCCAGCAGCTCTAGCGGGACCCGTTACAATGAGCAGTTCTTC	CASSSSGTRYNEQFF
.	.	TRBV27	TRBJ1-2	TGTGCCAGCACCACCGGGGTGGGTGGCTACACCTTC	CASTTGVGGYTF
TRBD2	.	TRBV5-1	TRBJ2-7	TGCGCCAGCAGCTTGACTAGCGGGAGAGTCCACGAGCAGTACTTC	CASSLTSGRVHEQYF
.	.	TRBV29-1	TRBJ2-7	TGCAGCGTTGAGGCGGGCCGACCCTACGAGCAGTACTTC	CSVEAGRPYEQYF
.	once	TRBV7-3	TRBJ2-1	TGTGCCAGCAGCTTAACCTTGGGGGGCAATGAGCAGTTCTTC	CASSLTLGGNEQFF
TRBD1	.	TRBV19	TRBJ1-1	TGTGCCAGTAGACTTACAGGGGGCCGACCTGAAGCTTTCTTT	CASRLTGGRPEAFF
.	few	TRBV4-2	TRBJ2-3	TGTGCCAGCAGCCCGTCCACGGAGACTAGGCCCGTCACAGATACGCAGTATTTT	CASSPSTETRPVTDTQYF
.	.	TRBV30	TRBJ2-1	TGTGCCAGCCGCGGGGTCAGCTCCTACAATGAGCAGTTCTTC	CASRGVSSYNEQFF
TRBD1	few	TRBV5-5	TRBJ1-2	TGTGCCAGCAGCTCCGGACAGGGGACAGCTAACTATGGCTACACCTTC	CASSSGQGTANYGYTF
.	.	TRBV7-7	TRBJ1-1	TGTGCCAGCTCCCCAGGCTATATGAACACTGAAGCTTTCTTT	CASSPGYMNTEAFF
.	.	TRBV5-4	TRBJ1-1	TGTGCCAGCAGCCTGGGGGGGGAGGCGGCTGAAGCTTTCTTT	CASSLGGEAAEAFF
TRBD1	once	TRBV18	TRBJ2-2	TGTGCCAGCTCACCACCGGGACAGGCGAACACCGGGGAGCTGTTTTTT	CASSPPGQANTGELFF
TRBD2	.	TRBV7-9	TRBJ2-3	TGTGCGACGTGGGCGGGAGGTCTAGATACGCAGTATTTT	CATWAGGLDTQYF
.	.	TRBV2	TRBJ1-3	TGTGCCAGCAGCGGCGACCCCAGGGCTGGAAACACCATATATTTT	CASSGDPRAGNTIYF
.	.	TRBV6-1	TRBJ1-5	TGTGCCAGCGGCATTGGTTGGAGCAATCAGCCCCAGCATTTT	CASGIGWSNQPQHF
.	.	TRBV7-9	TRBJ1-2	TGTGCCAGCAGCTTAGCGGGCGGCTACACCTTC	CASSLAGGYTF